This T cell receptor beta chain comes out of a study of graft-versus-host responses after intestinal transplantation. Produced via immunoSEQ multiplex PCR; TCRdb's table is partial and in-frame only. This table holds about 130,000 clones, 85% to 95% found once. The CDR3 is 15 amino acids. V dropped 0 bases and J dropped 3 bases, with 12 bases sitting between them. Germline CDR1 SGHRS, CDR2 YFSETQ. In the case of this clone: Its antigen is as yet unknown.

This TCR was recovered from a human donor who received an intestinal transplant. Sequencing used unstimulated CD4+ T cells sorted from spleen or lymph node cells, obtained before intestinal transplant. The chain carries TRBV5-1 and TRBJ1-1; D remains unclear. The DNA for the CDR3 is TGCGCCAGCAGCTTGGATTACCGTACGGACACTGAAGCTTTCTTT. The encoded protein is CASSLDYRTDTEAFF.